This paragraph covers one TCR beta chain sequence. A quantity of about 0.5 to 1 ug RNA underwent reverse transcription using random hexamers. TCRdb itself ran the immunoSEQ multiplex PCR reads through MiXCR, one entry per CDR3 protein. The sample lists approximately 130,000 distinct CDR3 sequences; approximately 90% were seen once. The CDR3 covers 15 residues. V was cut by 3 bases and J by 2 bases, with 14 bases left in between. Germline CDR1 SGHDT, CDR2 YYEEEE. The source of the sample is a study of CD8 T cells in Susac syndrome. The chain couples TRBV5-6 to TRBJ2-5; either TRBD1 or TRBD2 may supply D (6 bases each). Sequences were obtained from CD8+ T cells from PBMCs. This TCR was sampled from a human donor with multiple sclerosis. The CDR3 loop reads CASSSLGGLQETQYF. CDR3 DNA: TGTGCCAGCAGCTCCCTTGGGGGGCTTCAAGAGACCCAGTACTTC.